A selection of T cell receptor beta chains follows, all from one sample in a study of T-cell reconstitution after alpha-beta-depleted transplantation in children. Each CDR3 protein gets one entry after TCRdb re-called the PCR reads with MiXCR. The repertoire has about 340,000 distinct CDR3 sequences, 13% of them found once; the top ten carry about 4%. The material sequenced was PBMCs, taken from the stem cell graft. All receptors come from a human donor who donated a stem cell graft to a child with Fanconi anemia. The CDR3 runs from the conserved cysteine through the conserved F or W. The D gene is left open where the match is weak. Clone size is given for some rows only: seen once, a few or many times, or a class if the clone is expanded.

CDR3 length	D gene	V gene	clone size	J gene	CDR3 protein	CDR3 DNA
15	TRBD1	TRBV9	many	TRBJ1-6	CASSFGQGGNSPLHF	TGTGCCAGCAGCTTCGGACAGGGTGGTAATTCACCCCTCCACTTT
13	NA	TRBV6-1	NA	TRBJ2-5	CASSPDLLETQYF	TGTGCCAGCAGCCCGGACCTGTTAGAGACCCAGTACTTC
14	NA	TRBV5-1	NA	TRBJ2-1	CASIAGDYNNEQFF	TGCGCCAGCATCGCGGGTGATTATAACAATGAGCAGTTCTTC
16	NA	TRBV5-1	NA	TRBJ2-1	CASSLAPGRGYNEQFF	TGCGCCAGCAGCTTGGCCCCGGGGAGAGGCTACAATGAGCAGTTCTTC
14	NA	TRBV4-3	few	TRBJ1-1	CASSQDWTASSAFF	TGCGCCAGCAGCCAAGACTGGACGGCCTCCTCAGCTTTCTTT
14	NA	TRBV3-1	few	TRBJ2-1	CASSQDGAIDEQFF	TGTGCCAGCAGCCAAGACGGGGCTATTGACGAGCAGTTCTTC
17	TRBD2	TRBV20-1	many	TRBJ2-5	CSAPSLAGDSYQETQYF	TGCAGTGCCCCTTCTCTAGCGGGGGACTCGTACCAAGAGACCCAGTACTTC
13	NA	TRBV6-1	NA	TRBJ1-5	CASTQGANQPQHF	TGTGCCAGCACCCAAGGCGCTAATCAGCCCCAGCATTTT
13	NA	TRBV6-2/TRBV6-3	NA	TRBJ1-1	CASRLHRDDEAFF	TGTGCCAGCAGACTCCACCGGGACGATGAAGCTTTCTTT
15	NA	TRBV4-3	NA	TRBJ1-2	CASSHNSGTDYGYTF	TGCGCCAGCAGCCATAATTCCGGGACGGACTATGGCTACACCTTC
15	NA	TRBV7-2	few	TRBJ2-7	CASSLVGGRQYEQYF	TGTGCCAGCAGCTTAGTTGGCGGCAGACAATACGAGCAGTACTTC
16	TRBD2	TRBV20-1	NA	TRBJ2-1	CSARGGSGTDYNEQFF	TGCAGTGCTAGAGGAGGTAGCGGGACCGACTACAATGAGCAGTTCTTC
14	NA	TRBV12-3/TRBV12-4	many	TRBJ1-1	CASSLRQANTEAFF	TGTGCCAGCAGTTTGAGGCAAGCGAACACTGAAGCTTTCTTT
13	TRBD2	TRBV20-1	NA	TRBJ2-5	CSAVAGGQETQYF	TGCAGTGCCGTAGCGGGGGGACAAGAGACCCAGTACTTC
16	TRBD1	TRBV5-4	NA	TRBJ1-2	CASSLDRGRIDYGYTF	TGTGCCAGCAGCCTGGACAGGGGGAGGATAGACTATGGCTACACCTTC
12	NA	TRBV7-9	few	TRBJ1-4	CASSWVEEKLFF	TGTGCCAGCAGCTGGGTGGAGGAAAAACTGTTTTTT
14	TRBD1	TRBV5-1	NA	TRBJ2-1	CASSPGTGAFEQFF	TGCGCCAGCAGCCCCGGGACAGGGGCCTTTGAGCAGTTCTTC
15	TRBD1	TRBV29-1	few	TRBJ1-1	CSVGALPGGITEAFF	TGCAGCGTTGGGGCGTTGCCAGGGGGAATCACTGAAGCTTTCTTT
18	NA	TRBV12-3/TRBV12-4	many	TRBJ2-1	CASSLRPPGRGPRHEQFF	TGTGCCAGCAGTTTACGACCCCCAGGGAGAGGACCTCGGCATGAGCAGTTCTTC
12	NA	TRBV6-6	NA	TRBJ1-2	CASKDSSYGYTF	TGTGCCAGCAAAGACAGCAGCTATGGCTACACCTTC
16	NA	TRBV12-3/TRBV12-4	few	TRBJ1-5	CASSSPGGQGNQPQHF	TGTGCCAGCAGTTCACCGGGGGGGCAGGGCAATCAGCCCCAGCATTTT
14	NA	TRBV9	NA	TRBJ1-1	CASSPRVQGTQAFF	TGTGCCAGCAGCCCCAGGGTACAGGGCACACAAGCTTTCTTT
12	NA	TRBV20-1	NA	TRBJ2-1	CSAVPGLKEQFF	TGCAGTGCTGTTCCGGGTCTCAAGGAGCAGTTCTTC
15	NA	TRBV4-3	NA	TRBJ1-1	CASSQTSSGVTEAFF	TGCGCCAGCAGCCAAACTTCCTCAGGGGTCACTGAAGCTTTCTTT
12	NA	TRBV12-3/TRBV12-4	NA	TRBJ1-5	CASSLYDQPQHF	TGTGCCAGCAGTTTATATGATCAGCCCCAGCATTTT
15	TRBD2	TRBV5-6	NA	TRBJ2-3	CASSWASGSTDTQYF	TGTGCCAGCAGCTGGGCTAGCGGTTCCACAGATACGCAGTATTTT
15	NA	TRBV7-3	NA	TRBJ2-5	CASSLTQGTGETQYF	TGTGCCAGCAGTCTAACCCAGGGAACGGGAGAGACCCAGTACTTC
14	NA	TRBV11-2	many	TRBJ2-1	CASSLRGGGNEQFF	TGTGCCAGCAGCTTACGCGGGGGCGGGAATGAGCAGTTCTTC
16	NA	TRBV6-1	NA	TRBJ1-5	CASKKDTRPFNQPQHF	TGTGCCAGCAAGAAGGACACCAGGCCCTTCAATCAGCCCCAGCATTTT
15	TRBD1	TRBV4-2	few	TRBJ1-1	CASSQTDRVNTEAFF	TGTGCCAGCAGCCAAACTGACAGGGTGAACACTGAAGCTTTCTTT
19	NA	TRBV20-1	NA	TRBJ1-4	CCASAPGGLAAGTNEKLFF	TGCTGTGCTAGCGCTCCGGGGGGACTTGCCGCCGGCACTAATGAAAAACTGTTTTTT
15	NA	TRBV12-3/TRBV12-4	NA	TRBJ1-5	CASRGPGHSNQPQHF	TGTGCCAGCAGAGGACCGGGTCATAGCAATCAGCCCCAGCATTTT
18	TRBD2	TRBV12-3/TRBV12-4	NA	TRBJ2-5	CASSFAGTSGGRQETQYF	TGTGCCAGCAGTTTCGCGGGGACTAGCGGGGGGCGCCAAGAGACCCAGTACTTC
16	NA	TRBV7-8	few	TRBJ2-7	CASSLVASGDSYEQYF	TGTGCCAGCAGCTTAGTCGCGTCAGGAGACTCCTACGAGCAGTACTTC
15	NA	TRBV28	NA	TRBJ2-3	CASSLRRDNTDTQYF	TGTGCCAGCAGTTTACGCAGGGACAACACAGATACGCAGTATTTT
15	NA	TRBV12-3/TRBV12-4	NA	TRBJ2-7	CASSPRTGASYEQYF	TGTGCCAGCAGTCCCCGGACGGGAGCCTCCTACGAGCAGTACTTC
11	NA	TRBV25-1	NA	TRBJ1-1	CASMVNTEAFF	TGTGCCAGCATGGTGAACACTGAAGCTTTCTTT
15	NA	TRBV5-1	few	TRBJ2-7	CASSTTGLRTYEQYF	TGCGCCAGCAGCACGACGGGACTCCGAACCTACGAGCAGTACTTC
17	NA	TRBV4-3	NA	TRBJ2-2	CASSQDRKLAGAGELFF	TGCGCCAGCAGCCAAGATAGAAAGCTCGCCGGAGCCGGGGAGCTGTTTTTT
14	NA	TRBV7-6	NA	TRBJ2-5	CASSPGVAQETQYF	TGTGCCAGCAGCCCGGGTGTGGCGCAAGAGACCCAGTACTTC
16	TRBD2	TRBV5-3	once	TRBJ2-7	CARCGGVKMVLDEQYF	TGTGCCCGATGCGGGGGGGTGAAAATGGTTCTGGACGAGCAGTACTTC
14	NA	TRBV11-2	NA	TRBJ2-3	CASSTGTRTDTQYF	TGTGCATCCTCCACTGGCACCCGCACAGATACGCAGTATTTT
15	TRBD1	TRBV5-1	many	TRBJ2-7	CASSLTRQGNYEQYF	TGCGCCAGCAGCTTGACGCGACAGGGAAACTACGAGCAGTACTTC
14	NA	TRBV12-3/TRBV12-4	few	TRBJ1-6	CASSLTVSDSPLHF	TGTGCCAGCAGTCTGACAGTTTCTGATTCACCCCTCCACTTT
11	NA	TRBV11-2	many	TRBJ2-1	CASSFGGEQFF	TGTGCCAGCAGCTTCGGGGGTGAGCAGTTCTTC
13	NA	TRBV29-1	NA	TRBJ2-7	CSVESGSSYEQYF	TGCAGCGTTGAGTCAGGGAGCTCCTACGAGCAGTACTTC